The T cell receptor beta chain under discussion was sequenced for a study of blood T cell repertoires in COVID-19. V was pared by 6 bases and J by 1 base, with 12 bases between. From germline, CDR1 is SGHDN and CDR2 FVKESK. CDR3 length: 14 residues. Authors' analysis steps: Reference gene primer amplification gave estimated nucleated cell counts. Assay: immunoSEQ multiplex PCR; the TCRdb copy retains only in-frame clones and omits some. V, J and clone size were drawn from that table, and D and trimming were deduced from the DNA. The data show fewer than 350,000 clones, with roughly 87% seen just once and just under 9.5% held by the top ten.

The V and J genes are TRBV14 and TRBJ1-1; a weak D match, TRBD1 (6 bases). The receptor was isolated from a man younger than 35 with active or convalescent COVID-19. Sequencing was done on a sample of peripheral blood. CDR3 in amino acids: CASRIQGSNTEAFF. The CDR3 DNA sequence: TGTGCCAGCAGGATCCAGGGGTCGAACACTGAAGCTTTCTTT. Supplemented by reference TRBV14 and TRBJ1-1, the full variable domain reads EAGVTQFPSHSVIEKGQTVTLRCDPISGHDNLYWYRRVMGKEIKFLLHFVKESKQDESGMPNNRFLAERTGGTYSTLKVQPAELEDSGVYFCASRIQGSNTEAFFGQGTRLTVV.